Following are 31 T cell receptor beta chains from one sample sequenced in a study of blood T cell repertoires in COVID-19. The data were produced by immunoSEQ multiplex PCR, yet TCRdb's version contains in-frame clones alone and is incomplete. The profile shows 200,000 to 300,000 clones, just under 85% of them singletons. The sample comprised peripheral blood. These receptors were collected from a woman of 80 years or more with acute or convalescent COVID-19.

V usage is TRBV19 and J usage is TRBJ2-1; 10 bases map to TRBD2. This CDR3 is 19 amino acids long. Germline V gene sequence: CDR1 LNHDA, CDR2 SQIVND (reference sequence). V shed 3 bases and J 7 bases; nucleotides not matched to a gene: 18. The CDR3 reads CASSMFAGLASGGGNEQFF. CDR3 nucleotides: TGTGCCAGTAGTATGTTCGCAGGGTTGGCTAGCGGGGGAGGGAATGAGCAGTTCTTC.

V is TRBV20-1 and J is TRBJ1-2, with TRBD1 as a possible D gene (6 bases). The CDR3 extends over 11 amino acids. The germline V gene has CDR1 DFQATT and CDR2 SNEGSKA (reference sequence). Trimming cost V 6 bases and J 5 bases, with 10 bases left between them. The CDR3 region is CSAVQGYGYTF. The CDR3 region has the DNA TGCAGTGCCGTACAGGGTTATGGCTACACCTTC.

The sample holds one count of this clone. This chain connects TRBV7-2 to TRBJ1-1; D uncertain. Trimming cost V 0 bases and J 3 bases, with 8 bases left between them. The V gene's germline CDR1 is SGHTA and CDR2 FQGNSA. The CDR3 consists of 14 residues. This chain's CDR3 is CASSLALGHTEAFF. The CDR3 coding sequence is TGTGCCAGCAGCTTAGCCCTTGGGCACACTGAAGCTTTCTTT.

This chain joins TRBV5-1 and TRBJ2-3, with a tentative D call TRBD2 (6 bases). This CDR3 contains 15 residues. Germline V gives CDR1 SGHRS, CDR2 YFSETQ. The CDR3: CARRCREVSTDTQYF. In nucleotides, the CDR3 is TGCGCACGTAGGTGTAGGGAGGTAAGCACAGATACGCAGTATTTT. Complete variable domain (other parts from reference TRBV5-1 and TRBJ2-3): KAGVTQTPRYLIKTRGQQVTLSCSPISGHRSVSWYQQTPGQGLQFLFEYFSETQRNKGNFPGRFSGRQFSNSRSEMNVSTLELGDSALYLCARRCREVSTDTQYFGPGTRLTVL.

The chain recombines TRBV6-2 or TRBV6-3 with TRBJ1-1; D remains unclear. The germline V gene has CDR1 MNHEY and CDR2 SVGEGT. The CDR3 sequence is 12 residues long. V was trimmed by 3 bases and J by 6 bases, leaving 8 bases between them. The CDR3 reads CASSYSFAEAFF. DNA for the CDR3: TGTGCCAGCAGTTATTCTTTCGCTGAAGCTTTCTTT.

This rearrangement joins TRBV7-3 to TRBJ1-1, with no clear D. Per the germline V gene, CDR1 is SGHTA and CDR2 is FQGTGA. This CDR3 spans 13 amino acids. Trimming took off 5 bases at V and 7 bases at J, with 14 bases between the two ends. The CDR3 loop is CASSPTHSVEAFF. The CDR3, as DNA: TGTGCCAGCAGCCCAACACATTCAGTTGAAGCTTTCTTT.

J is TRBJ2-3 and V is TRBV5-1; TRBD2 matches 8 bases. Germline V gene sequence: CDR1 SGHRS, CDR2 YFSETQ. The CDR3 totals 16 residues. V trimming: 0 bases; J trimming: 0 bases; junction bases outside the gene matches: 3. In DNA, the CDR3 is TGCGCCAGCAGCTTGGGCGGGGGGCTGAGCACAGATACGCAGTATTTT. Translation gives CASSLGGGLSTDTQYF.

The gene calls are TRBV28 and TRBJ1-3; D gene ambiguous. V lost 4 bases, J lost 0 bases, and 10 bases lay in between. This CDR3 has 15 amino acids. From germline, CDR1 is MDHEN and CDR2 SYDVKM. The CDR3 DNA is TGTGCCAGCAGTTCAACAGAAAGCTCTGGAAACACCATATATTTT. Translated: CASSSTESSGNTIYF.

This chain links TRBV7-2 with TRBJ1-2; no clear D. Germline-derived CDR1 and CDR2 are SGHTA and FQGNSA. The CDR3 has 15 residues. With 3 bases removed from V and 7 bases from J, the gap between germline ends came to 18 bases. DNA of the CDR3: TGTGCCAGCAGCTTGGAGTCGGGAAAAAAGGGTGGCTACACCTTC. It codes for CASSLESGKKGGYTF.

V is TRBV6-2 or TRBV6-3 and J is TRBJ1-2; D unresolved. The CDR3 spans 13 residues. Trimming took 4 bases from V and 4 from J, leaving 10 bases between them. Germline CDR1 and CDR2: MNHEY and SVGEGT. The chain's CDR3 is CASSFRQAYGYTF. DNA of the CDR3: TGTGCCAGCAGTTTCAGGCAAGCCTATGGCTACACCTTC.

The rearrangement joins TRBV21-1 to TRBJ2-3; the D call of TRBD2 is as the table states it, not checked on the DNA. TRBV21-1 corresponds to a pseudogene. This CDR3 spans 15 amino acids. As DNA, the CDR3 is TGTGCCAGCAGCCTAGGGGGGGGGCCCCTTGATACGCAGTATTTT. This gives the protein CASSLGGGPLDTQYF.

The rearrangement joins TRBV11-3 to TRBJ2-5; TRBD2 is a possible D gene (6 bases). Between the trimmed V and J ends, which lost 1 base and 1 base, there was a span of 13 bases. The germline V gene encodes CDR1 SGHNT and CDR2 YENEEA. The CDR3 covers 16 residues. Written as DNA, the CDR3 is TGTGCCAGCAGCTTAGGCCTTCCGGGGGTCCAAGAGACCCAGTACTTC. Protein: CASSLGLPGVQETQYF.

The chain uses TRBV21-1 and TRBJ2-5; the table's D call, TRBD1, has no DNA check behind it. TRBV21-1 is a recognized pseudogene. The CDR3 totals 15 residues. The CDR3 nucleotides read TGTGCCAGCAGCAAAGAAAACAGGCTCCAAGAGACCCAGTACTTC. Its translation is CASSKENRLQETQYF.

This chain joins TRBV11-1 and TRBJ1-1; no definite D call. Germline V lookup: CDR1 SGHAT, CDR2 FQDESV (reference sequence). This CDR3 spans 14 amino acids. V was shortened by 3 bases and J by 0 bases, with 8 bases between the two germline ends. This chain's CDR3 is CASSFLSMNTEAFF. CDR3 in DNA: TGTGCCAGCAGCTTTTTGTCCATGAACACTGAAGCTTTCTTT.

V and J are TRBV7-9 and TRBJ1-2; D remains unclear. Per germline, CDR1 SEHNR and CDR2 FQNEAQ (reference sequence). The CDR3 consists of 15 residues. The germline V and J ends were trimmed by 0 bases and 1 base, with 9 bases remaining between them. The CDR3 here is CASSLAGWSNYGYTF. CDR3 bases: TGTGCCAGCAGCTTAGCCGGTTGGAGTAACTATGGCTACACCTTC. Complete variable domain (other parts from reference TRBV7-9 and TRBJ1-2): DTGVSQNPRHKITKRGQNVTFRCDPISEHNRLYWYRQTLGQGPEFLTYFQNEAQLEKSRLLSDRFSAERPKGSFSTLEIQRTEQGDSAMYLCASSLAGWSNYGYTFGSGTRLTVV.

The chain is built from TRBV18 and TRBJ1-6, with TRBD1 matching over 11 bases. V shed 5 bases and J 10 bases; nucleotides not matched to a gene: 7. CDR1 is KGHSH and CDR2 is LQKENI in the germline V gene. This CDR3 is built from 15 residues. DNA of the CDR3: TGTGCCAGCTCAGGCCGGACAGGGGGCCGATCACCCCTCCACTTT. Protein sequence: CASSGRTGGRSPLHF.

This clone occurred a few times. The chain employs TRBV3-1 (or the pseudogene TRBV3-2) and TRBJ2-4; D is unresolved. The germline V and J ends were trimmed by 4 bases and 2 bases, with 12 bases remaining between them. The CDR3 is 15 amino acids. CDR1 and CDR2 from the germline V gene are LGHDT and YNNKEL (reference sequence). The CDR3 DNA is TGTGCCAGCAGCCTCACTCCCAAATCCAAAAACATTCAGTACTTC. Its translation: CASSLTPKSKNIQYF.

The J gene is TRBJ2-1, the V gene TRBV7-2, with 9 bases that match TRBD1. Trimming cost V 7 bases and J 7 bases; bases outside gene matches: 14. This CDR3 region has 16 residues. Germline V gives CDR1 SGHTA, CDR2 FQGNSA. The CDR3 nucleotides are TGTGCCAGCAACGAAAGATCTGGGACAGGGTTTAATGAGCAGTTCTTC. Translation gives CASNERSGTGFNEQFF.

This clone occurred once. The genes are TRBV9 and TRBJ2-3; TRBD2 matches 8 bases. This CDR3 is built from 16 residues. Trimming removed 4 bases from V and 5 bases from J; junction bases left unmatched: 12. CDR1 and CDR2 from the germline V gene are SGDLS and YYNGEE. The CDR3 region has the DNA TGTGCCAGCAGCTCGCGGACTAGCCCGGGGGGAGATACGCAGTATTTT. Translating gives CASSSRTSPGGDTQYF. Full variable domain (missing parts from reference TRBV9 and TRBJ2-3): DSGVTQTPKHLITATGQRVTLRCSPRSGDLSVYWYQQSLDQGLQFLIQYYNGEERAKGNILERFSAQQFPDLHSELNLSSLELGDSALYFCASSSRTSPGGDTQYFGPGTRLTVL.

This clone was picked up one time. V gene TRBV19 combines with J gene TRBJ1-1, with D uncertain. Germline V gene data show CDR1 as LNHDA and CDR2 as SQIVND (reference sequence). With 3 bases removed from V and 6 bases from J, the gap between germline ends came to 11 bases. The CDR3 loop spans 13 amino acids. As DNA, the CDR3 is TGTGCCAGTAGTATTATTGACAAATCTGAAGCTTTCTTT. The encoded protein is CASSIIDKSEAFF.

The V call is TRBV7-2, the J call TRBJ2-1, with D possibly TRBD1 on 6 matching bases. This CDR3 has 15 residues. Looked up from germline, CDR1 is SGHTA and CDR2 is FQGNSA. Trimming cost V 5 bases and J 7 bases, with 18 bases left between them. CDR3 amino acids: CASSTGQGFVNEQFF. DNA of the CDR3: TGTGCCAGCAGCACGGGTCAGGGGTTTGTGAATGAGCAGTTCTTC.

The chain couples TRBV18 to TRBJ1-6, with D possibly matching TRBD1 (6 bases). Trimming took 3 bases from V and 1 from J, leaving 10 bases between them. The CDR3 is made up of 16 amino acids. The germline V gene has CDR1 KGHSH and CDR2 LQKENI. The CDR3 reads CASSPSQGSYNSPLHF. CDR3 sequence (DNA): TGTGCCAGCTCACCTTCACAGGGATCCTATAATTCACCCCTCCACTTT.

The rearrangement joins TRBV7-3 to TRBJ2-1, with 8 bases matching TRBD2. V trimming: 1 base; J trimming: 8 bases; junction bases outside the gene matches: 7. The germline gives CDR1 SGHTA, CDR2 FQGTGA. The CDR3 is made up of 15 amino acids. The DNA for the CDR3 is TGTGCCAGCAGCTTAAACAGCGGGAGATACTATGAGCAGTTCTTC. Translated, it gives CASSLNSGRYYEQFF.

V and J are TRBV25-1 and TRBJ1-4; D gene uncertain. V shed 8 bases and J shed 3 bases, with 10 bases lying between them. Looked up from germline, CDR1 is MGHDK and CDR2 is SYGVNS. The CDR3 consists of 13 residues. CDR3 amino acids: CASGSPANEKLFF. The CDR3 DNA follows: TGTGCCAGCGGCAGTCCAGCTAATGAAAAACTGTTTTTT.

CDR3 in amino acids: CASSQDGRESSYNEQFF. The CDR3 DNA sequence: TGTGCCAGCAGCCAAGATGGTCGTGAGAGCTCCTACAATGAGCAGTTCTTC. This chain uses TRBV3-1 (or the pseudogene TRBV3-2) with TRBJ2-1; D uncertain. V lost 0 bases to trimming and J lost 0 bases, with 12 bases between them. The length of the CDR3 is 17 residues. CDR1 is LGHDT and CDR2 is YNNKEL in the germline V gene (reference sequence).

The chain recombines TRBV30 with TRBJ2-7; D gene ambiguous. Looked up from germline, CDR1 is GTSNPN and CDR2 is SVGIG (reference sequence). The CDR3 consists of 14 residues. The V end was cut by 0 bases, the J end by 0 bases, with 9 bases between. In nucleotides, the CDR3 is TGTGCCTGGAGTGTATACACATACTCCTACGAGCAGTACTTC. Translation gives CAWSVYTYSYEQYF.

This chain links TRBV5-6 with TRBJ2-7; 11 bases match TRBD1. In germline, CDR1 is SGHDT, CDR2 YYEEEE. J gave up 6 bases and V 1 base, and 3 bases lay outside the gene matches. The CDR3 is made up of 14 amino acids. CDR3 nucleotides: TGTGCCAGCAGCTTGAGGACAGGGGGCCGCGAGCAGTACTTC. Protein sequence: CASSLRTGGREQYF.

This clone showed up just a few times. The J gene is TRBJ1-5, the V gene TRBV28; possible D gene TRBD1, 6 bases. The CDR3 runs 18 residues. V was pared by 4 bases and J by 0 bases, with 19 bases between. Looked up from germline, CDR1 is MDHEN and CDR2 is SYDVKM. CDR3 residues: CASSSLGRTDYSNQPQHF. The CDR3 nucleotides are TGTGCCAGCAGTTCCCTCGGAAGGACAGATTATAGCAATCAGCCCCAGCATTTT.

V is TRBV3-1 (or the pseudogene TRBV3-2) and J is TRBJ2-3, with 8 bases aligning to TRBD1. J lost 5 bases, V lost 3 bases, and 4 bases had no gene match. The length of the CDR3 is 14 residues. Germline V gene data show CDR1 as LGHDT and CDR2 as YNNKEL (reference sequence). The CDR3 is CASSHQGAGDTQYF. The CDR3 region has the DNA TGTGCCAGCAGCCACCAGGGGGCGGGAGATACGCAGTATTTT.

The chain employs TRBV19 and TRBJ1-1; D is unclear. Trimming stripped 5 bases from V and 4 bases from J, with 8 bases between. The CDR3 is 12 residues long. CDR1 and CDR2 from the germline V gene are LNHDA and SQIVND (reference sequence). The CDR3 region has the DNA TGTGCCAGTAGTCGGAGCGGCACTGAAGCTTTCTTT. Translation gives CASSRSGTEAFF.

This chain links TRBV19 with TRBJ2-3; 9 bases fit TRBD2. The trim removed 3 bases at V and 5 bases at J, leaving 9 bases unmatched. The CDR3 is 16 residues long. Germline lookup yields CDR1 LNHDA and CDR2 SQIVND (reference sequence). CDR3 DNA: TGTGCCAGTAGTATCCCAGCGGGGGGACTCGGAGATACGCAGTATTTT. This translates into CASSIPAGGLGDTQYF.